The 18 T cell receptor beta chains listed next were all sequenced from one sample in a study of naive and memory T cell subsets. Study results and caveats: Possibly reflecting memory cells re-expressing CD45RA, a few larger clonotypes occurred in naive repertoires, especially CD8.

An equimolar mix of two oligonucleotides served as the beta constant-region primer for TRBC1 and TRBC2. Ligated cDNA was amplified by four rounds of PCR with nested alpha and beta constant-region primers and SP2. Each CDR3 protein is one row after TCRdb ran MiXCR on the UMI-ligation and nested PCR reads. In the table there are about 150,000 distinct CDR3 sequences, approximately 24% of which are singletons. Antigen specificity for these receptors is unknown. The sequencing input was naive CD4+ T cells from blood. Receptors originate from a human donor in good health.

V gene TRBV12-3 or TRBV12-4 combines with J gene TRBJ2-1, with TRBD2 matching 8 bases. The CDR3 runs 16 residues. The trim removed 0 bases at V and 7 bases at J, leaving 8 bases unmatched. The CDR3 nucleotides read TGTGCCAGCAGTTTAGCGCGGGCTAGCGGGCATAATGAGCAGTTCTTC. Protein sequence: CASSLARASGHNEQFF.

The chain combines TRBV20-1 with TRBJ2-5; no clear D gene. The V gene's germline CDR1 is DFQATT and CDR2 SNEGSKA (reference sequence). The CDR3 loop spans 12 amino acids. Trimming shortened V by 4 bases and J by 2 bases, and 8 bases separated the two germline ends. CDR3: CSAKFLQETQYF. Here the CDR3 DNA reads TGCAGTGCTAAGTTTCTTCAAGAGACCCAGTACTTC.

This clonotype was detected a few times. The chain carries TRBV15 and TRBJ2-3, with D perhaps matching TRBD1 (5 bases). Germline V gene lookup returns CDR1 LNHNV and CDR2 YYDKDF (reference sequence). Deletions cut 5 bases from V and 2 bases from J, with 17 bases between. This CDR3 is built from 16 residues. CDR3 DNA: TGTGCCACCAGCGGGTTCCAGGGAAACATCACAGATACGCAGTATTTT. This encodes CATSGFQGNITDTQYF.

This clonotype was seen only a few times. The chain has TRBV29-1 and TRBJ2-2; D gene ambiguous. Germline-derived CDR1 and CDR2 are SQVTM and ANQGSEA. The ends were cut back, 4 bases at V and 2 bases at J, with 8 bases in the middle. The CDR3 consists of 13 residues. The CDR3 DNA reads TGCAGCGTTGGTGGGCACAACACCGGGGAGCTGTTTTTT. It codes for CSVGGHNTGELFF.

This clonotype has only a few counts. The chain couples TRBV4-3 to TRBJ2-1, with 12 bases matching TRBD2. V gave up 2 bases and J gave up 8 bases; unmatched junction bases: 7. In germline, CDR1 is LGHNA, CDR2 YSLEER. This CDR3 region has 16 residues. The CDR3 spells CASSQLGLAGKHEQFF. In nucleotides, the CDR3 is TGCGCCAGCAGCCAACTTGGACTAGCGGGAAAACATGAGCAGTTCTTC.

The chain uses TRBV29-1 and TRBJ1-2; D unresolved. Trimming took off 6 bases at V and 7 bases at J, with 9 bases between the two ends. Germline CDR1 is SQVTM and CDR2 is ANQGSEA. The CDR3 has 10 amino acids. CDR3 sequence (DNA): TGCAGCGTGTGGACCGGTGGCTACACCTTC. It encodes CSVWTGGYTF.

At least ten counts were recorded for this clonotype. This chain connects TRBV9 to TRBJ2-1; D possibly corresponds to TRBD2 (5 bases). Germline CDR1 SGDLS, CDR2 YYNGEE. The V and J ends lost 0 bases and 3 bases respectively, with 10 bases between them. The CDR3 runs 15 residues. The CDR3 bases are TGTGCCAGCAGCGTAGACGCGGGTCGCTACAATGAGCAGTTCTTC. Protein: CASSVDAGRYNEQFF.

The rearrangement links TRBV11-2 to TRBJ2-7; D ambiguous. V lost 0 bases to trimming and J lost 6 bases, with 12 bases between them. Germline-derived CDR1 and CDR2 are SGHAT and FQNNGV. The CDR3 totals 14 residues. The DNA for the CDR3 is TGTGCCAGCAGCTTAGATCTACTTGCCCCCGAGCAGTACTTC. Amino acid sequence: CASSLDLLAPEQYF.

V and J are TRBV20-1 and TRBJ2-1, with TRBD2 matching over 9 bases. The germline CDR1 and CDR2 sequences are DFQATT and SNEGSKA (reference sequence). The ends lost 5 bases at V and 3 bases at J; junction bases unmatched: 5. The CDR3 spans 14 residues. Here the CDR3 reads CSAVSGRYYNEQFF. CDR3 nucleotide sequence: TGCAGTGCTGTTAGCGGGAGATACTACAATGAGCAGTTCTTC.

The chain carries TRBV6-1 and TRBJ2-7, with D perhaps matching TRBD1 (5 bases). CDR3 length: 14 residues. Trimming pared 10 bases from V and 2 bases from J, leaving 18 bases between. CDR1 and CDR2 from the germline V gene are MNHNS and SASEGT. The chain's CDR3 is CATHQSGKPYEQYF. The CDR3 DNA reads TGTGCCACCCATCAATCAGGGAAACCCTACGAGCAGTACTTC.

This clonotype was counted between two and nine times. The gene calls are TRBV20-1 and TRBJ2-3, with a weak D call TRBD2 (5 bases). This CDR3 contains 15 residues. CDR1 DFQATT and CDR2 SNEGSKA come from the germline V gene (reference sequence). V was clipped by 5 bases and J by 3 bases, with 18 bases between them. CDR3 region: CSAPRASAGTDTQYF. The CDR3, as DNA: TGCAGTGCTCCACGAGCTTCGGCGGGTACAGATACGCAGTATTTT.

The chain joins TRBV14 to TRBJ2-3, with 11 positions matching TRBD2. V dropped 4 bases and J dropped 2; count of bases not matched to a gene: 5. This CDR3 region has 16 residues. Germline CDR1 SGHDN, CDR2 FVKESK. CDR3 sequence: CASSLPGLAATDTQYF. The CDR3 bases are TGTGCCAGCAGCCTCCCGGGACTAGCGGCCACAGATACGCAGTATTTT. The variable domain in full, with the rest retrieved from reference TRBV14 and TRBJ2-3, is EAGVTQFPSHSVIEKGQTVTLRCDPISGHDNLYWYRRVMGKEIKFLLHFVKESKQDESGMPNNRFLAERTGGTYSTLKVQPAELEDSGVYFCASSLPGLAATDTQYFGPGTRLTVL.

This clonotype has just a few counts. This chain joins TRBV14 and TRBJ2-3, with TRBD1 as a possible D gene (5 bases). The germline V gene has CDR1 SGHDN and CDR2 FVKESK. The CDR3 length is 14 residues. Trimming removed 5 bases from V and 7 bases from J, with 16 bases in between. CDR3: CASSSGWGRHTQYF. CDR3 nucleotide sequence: TGTGCCAGCAGCTCCGGTTGGGGCAGGCATACGCAGTATTTT.

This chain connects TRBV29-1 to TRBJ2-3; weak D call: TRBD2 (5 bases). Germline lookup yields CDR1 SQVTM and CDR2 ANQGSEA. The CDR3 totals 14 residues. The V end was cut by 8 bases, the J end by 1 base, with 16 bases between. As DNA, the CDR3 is TGCAGCCTTTCGGAGGTAGCTCGCACAGATACGCAGTATTTT. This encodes CSLSEVARTDTQYF.

The CDR3 bases are TGTGCCAGTAGTCCGCCAGGGAGAGTGGGCACAGATACGCAGTATTTT. Translation gives CASSPPGRVGTDTQYF. V usage is TRBV19 and J usage is TRBJ2-3; D is possibly TRBD1 or TRBD2 (5 bases each). CDR1 is LNHDA, CDR2 SQIVND, per germline (reference sequence). This CDR3 has 16 amino acids. V was clipped by 5 bases and J by 1 base, with 16 bases between them.

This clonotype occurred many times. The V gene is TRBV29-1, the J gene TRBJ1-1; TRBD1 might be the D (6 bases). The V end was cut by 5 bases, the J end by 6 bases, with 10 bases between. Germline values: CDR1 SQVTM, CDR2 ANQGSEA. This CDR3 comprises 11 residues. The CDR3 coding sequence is TGCAGCGTTCGGGGGCGAGCTGAAGCTTTCTTT. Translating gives CSVRGRAEAFF.

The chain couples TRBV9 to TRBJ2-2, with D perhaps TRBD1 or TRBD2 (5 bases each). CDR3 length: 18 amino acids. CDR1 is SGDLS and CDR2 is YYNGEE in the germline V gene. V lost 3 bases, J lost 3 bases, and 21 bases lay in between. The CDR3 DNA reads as TGTGCCAGCAGCGCCGCTTTCCGAGGGGCTCGGGACACCGGGGAGCTGTTTTTT. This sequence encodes CASSAAFRGARDTGELFF. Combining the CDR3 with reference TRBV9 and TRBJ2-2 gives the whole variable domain DSGVTQTPKHLITATGQRVTLRCSPRSGDLSVYWYQQSLDQGLQFLIQYYNGEERAKGNILERFSAQQFPDLHSELNLSSLELGDSALYFCASSAAFRGARDTGELFFGEGSRLTVL.

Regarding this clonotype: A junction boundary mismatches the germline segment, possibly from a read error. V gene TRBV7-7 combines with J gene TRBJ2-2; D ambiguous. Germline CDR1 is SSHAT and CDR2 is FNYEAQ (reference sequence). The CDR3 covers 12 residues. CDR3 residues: CASSWDTGELFF. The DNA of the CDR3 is TGTGCTAGCAGCTGGGACACCGGGGAGCTGTTTTTT.